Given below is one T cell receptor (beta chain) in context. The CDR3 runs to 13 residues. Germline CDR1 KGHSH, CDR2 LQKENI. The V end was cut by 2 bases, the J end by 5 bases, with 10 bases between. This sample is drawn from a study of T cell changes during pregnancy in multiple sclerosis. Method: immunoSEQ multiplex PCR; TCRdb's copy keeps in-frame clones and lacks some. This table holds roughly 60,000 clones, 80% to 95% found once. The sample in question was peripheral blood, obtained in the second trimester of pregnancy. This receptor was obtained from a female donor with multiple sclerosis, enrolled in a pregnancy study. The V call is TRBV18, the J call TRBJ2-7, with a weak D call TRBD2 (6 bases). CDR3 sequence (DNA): TGTGCCAGCTCACCAAGACTAGAACACGAGCAGTACTTC. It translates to CASSPRLEHEQYF.